Reported below is one T cell receptor (beta chain). The data originate from a study of blood T cell repertoires in COVID-19. Across the study: Sites in the United States, Italy and Spain provided acute and convalescent COVID-19 samples. The cDNA or gDNA used as material had been derived from T cells, B-cell-depleted T cells, or PBMCs.

In the original analysis: Estimation of nucleated cell counts relied on the amplification of reference gene primers. Assay used: immunoSEQ multiplex PCR; TCRdb lists only in-frame clones, some missing. V and J calls and clone size follow that table, whereas D and trimming were derived from the DNA. The sample lists about 240,000 clones; approximately 83% were seen once. Sequenced material: peripheral blood. This receptor was obtained from a woman at least 80 years old with acute or convalescent COVID-19.

CDR3 sequence (DNA): TGTGCCAGCAGCTTACAGGGGGGAAGCTCCTACGAGCAGTACTTC. This sequence encodes CASSLQGGSSYEQYF. V usage is TRBV5-5 and J usage is TRBJ2-7; 8 bases map to TRBD1. The germline gives CDR1 SGHKS, CDR2 YYEKEE (reference sequence). Losses at the gene ends were 2 bases for V and 0 bases for J; bases not matched to a gene: 4. The CDR3 has 15 amino acids.